The T cell receptor (beta chain) under discussion was sequenced for a study of cytomegalovirus exposure and HLA in healthy donors. The repertoire was sequenced with immunoSEQ multiplex PCR; TCRdb's copy has only in-frame clones and lacks some. The sample consists of about 63,000 clones, more than 80% of them appearing once. This CDR3 has 15 residues. With 0 bases clipped from V and 6 bases from J, the junction kept 6 bases outside the gene matches. Per germline, CDR1 SGHAT and CDR2 FQNNGV. The sample taken for sequencing was PBMCs. The chain recombines TRBV11-2 with TRBJ1-2; TRBD1 matches at 8 bases. The TCR was taken from a woman aged 18 to 35 in good health and CMV-seronegative. The CDR3 here is CASSLDFQGANGYTF. CDR3 DNA sequence: TGTGCCAGCAGCTTAGATTTCCAGGGGGCGAATGGCTACACCTTC.